A single sample is the source of the 20 T cell receptor beta chains below, sequenced in a study of blood T cell repertoires in COVID-19. Method: immunoSEQ multiplex PCR; TCRdb's copy keeps in-frame clones and lacks some. In the table there are about 110,000 clones, 85% of which are singletons. Specimen: peripheral blood. These receptors were collected from a human donor in a cohort sampled during active COVID-19.

The V and J genes are TRBV7-9 and TRBJ1-3; 7 bases match TRBD1. With V trimmed by 5 bases and J by 4 bases, 5 bases remained unmatched. The CDR3 sequence is 14 residues long. CDR1 and CDR2 (germline): SEHNR, FQNEAQ (reference sequence). The CDR3 sequence: CASSRTGRGNTIYF. The CDR3 DNA sequence: TGTGCCAGCAGCAGGACAGGCCGGGGAAACACCATATATTTT.

The CDR3 coding sequence is TGTGCCAGCAGTGACAGACCTAGCGGGGGTTTTTACAATGAGCAGTTCTTC. Encoded protein: CASSDRPSGGFYNEQFF. J is TRBJ2-1 and V is TRBV6-1; 10 nucleotides match TRBD2. V lost 3 bases and J lost 4; bases outside the gene matches: 9. This CDR3 contains 17 residues. Germline CDR1 and CDR2: MNHNS and SASEGT.

The V gene is TRBV10-3, the J gene TRBJ1-2; possible D gene TRBD1, 5 bases. CDR1 and CDR2 from the germline V gene are ENHRY and SYGVKD. The CDR3 contains 13 residues. The germline V and J ends were trimmed by 3 bases and 7 bases, with 12 bases remaining between them. CDR3 in amino acids: CAISDGREPGYTF. The CDR3 DNA follows: TGTGCCATCAGTGACGGCAGGGAACCTGGCTACACCTTC.

V and J are TRBV27 and TRBJ1-2, with 7 nucleotides matching TRBD1. Germline V CDR1 and CDR2: MNHEY, SMNVEV (reference sequence). CDR3 length equals 12 residues. Trimming at V came to 8 bases and at J to 8 bases, leaving 8 bases not matched to a gene. CDR3 residues: CASPYRGWGYTF. The CDR3 DNA follows: TGTGCCAGCCCATACAGGGGCTGGGGCTACACCTTC.

The chain combines TRBV15 with TRBJ1-6; 9 nucleotides agree with TRBD1. V shed 5 bases and J 12 bases; nucleotides not matched to a gene: 5. The CDR3 runs to 13 residues. CDR1 is LNHNV and CDR2 is YYDKDF in the germline V gene (reference sequence). The CDR3 sequence is CATSGWTGEPLHF. DNA of the CDR3: TGTGCCACCAGCGGTTGGACAGGGGAACCCCTCCACTTT.

This clone appeared once. The V and J genes are TRBV19 and TRBJ2-3, with 8 bases lining up with TRBD2. Germline CDR1 is LNHDA and CDR2 is SQIVND (reference sequence). With V trimmed by 5 bases and J by 4 bases, 8 bases remained unmatched. The CDR3 has 15 residues. For the CDR3, the DNA is TGTGCCAGTAGTGCCCCGGGACTAGTGGCAGATACGCAGTATTTT. Translated, it gives CASSAPGLVADTQYF.

The V and J genes are TRBV5-8 and TRBJ2-7; TRBD1 might be the D (6 bases). The CDR3 extends over 16 amino acids. The germline V gene encodes CDR1 SGHTS and CDR2 YDEGEE. Between the trimmed V and J ends, which lost 0 bases and 2 bases, there was a span of 15 bases. The CDR3 nucleotides read TGTGCCAGCAGCTTGGCCTGGACAGCCTTCCCCTACGAGCAGTACTTC. Translating gives CASSLAWTAFPYEQYF. Variable domain in full (rest from reference TRBV5-8 and TRBJ2-7): EAGVTQSPTHLIKTRGQQATLRCSPISGHTSVYWYQQALGLGLQFLLWYDEGEERNRGNFPPRFSGRQFPNYSSELNVNALELEDSALYLCASSLAWTAFPYEQYFGPGTRLTVT.

This clone was observed a few times. This chain connects TRBV20-1 to TRBJ1-4; TRBD1 might be the D (5 bases). The V end was cut by 6 bases, the J end by 5 bases, with 13 bases between. CDR1 is DFQATT and CDR2 is SNEGSKA in the germline V gene (reference sequence). The CDR3 totals 13 residues. CDR3 region: CSASQGNNEKLFF. CDR3 bases: TGCAGTGCGAGTCAGGGTAACAATGAAAAACTGTTTTTT.

The CDR3 sequence is CASRAPQEYYGYTF. The CDR3 DNA sequence: TGTGCCAGCAGAGCCCCCCAGGAATACTATGGCTACACCTTC. The V call is TRBV6-5, the J call TRBJ1-2; D is undetermined. With 6 bases removed from V and 3 bases from J, the gap between germline ends came to 14 bases. The CDR3 length is 14 residues. Germline values: CDR1 MNHEY, CDR2 SVGAGI.

CDR3 DNA sequence: TGCGCCACCCAAGGACAGGGGGCGGGCGAGCAGTACTTC. This codes for CATQGQGAGEQYF. The gene calls are TRBV23-1 and TRBJ2-7, with TRBD1 matching over 11 bases. TRBV23-1 is designated an ORF whose function remains uncertain. J was trimmed by 6 bases and V by 10 bases; bases with no gene match: 8. The CDR3 runs 13 residues.

The V and J genes are TRBV2 and TRBJ2-2; TRBD1 is a possible D gene (6 bases). Germline CDR1 and CDR2: SNHLY and FYNNEI. CDR3 length equals 13 residues. V was trimmed by 1 base and J by 6 bases, leaving 6 bases between them. The CDR3 region has the DNA TGTGCCAGCAGTGAAGAGGGGGCCGGGGAGCTGTTTTTT. It codes for CASSEEGAGELFF.

The chain has TRBV7-2 and TRBJ2-7; 7 bases line up with TRBD2. This CDR3 has 16 amino acids. The V gene end was trimmed by 5 bases and the J gene end by 0 bases; junction bases not matched to a gene: 10. Per germline, CDR1 SGHTA and CDR2 FQGNSA. The CDR3: CASSTLGGGFSYEQYF. The CDR3 coding sequence is TGTGCCAGCAGCACCCTTGGGGGGGGGTTCTCCTACGAGCAGTACTTC. The full variable domain, its missing parts supplied by reference TRBV7-2 and TRBJ2-7, is GAGVSQSPSNKVTEKGKDVELRCDPISGHTALYWYRQSLGQGLEFLIYFQGNSAPDKSGLPSDRFSAERTGGSVSTLTIQRTQQEDSAVYLCASSTLGGGFSYEQYFGPGTRLTVT.

This chain uses TRBV6-4 with TRBJ2-3; TRBD1 is a possible D gene (7 bases). The V gene lost 4 bases and the J gene lost 3 bases, with 17 bases spanning the gap. Germline V gives CDR1 MRHNA, CDR2 SNTAGT. The CDR3 consists of 16 residues. CDR3 DNA sequence: TGTGCCAGCAGTGCCCAATCAGGGGGGCTAACAGATACGCAGTATTTT. This gives the protein CASSAQSGGLTDTQYF.

This clone was observed once. The rearrangement links TRBV4-3 to TRBJ2-1, with 13 nucleotides matching TRBD2. J was trimmed by 4 bases and V by 8 bases; bases with no gene match: 11. There are 17 residues in the CDR3. Per the germline V gene, CDR1 is LGHNA and CDR2 is YSLEER. DNA for the CDR3: TGCGCCAGCGAGAGGGGAGGGACTAGCGGGGCATACAATGAGCAGTTCTTC. Its protein product is CASERGGTSGAYNEQFF.

The chain recombines TRBV15 with TRBJ1-4; 7 bases map to TRBD1. Trimming took 4 bases from V and 5 from J; bases not matched to a gene: 4. This CDR3 region has 14 residues. From germline, CDR1 is LNHNV and CDR2 YYDKDF (reference sequence). The CDR3 nucleotides are TGTGCCACCAGCAAGGGACAGTTAAATGAAAAACTGTTTTTT. The encoded protein is CATSKGQLNEKLFF.

The chain couples TRBV5-1 to TRBJ2-7; 9 nucleotides agree with TRBD1. CDR3 length equals 16 residues. The V gene end was trimmed by 2 bases and the J gene end by 5 bases; junction bases not matched to a gene: 11. Germline V CDR1 and CDR2: SGHRS, YFSETQ. CDR3 loop: CASSFRPGTGLNEQYF. DNA of the CDR3: TGCGCCAGCAGCTTTCGCCCTGGGACAGGGCTCAACGAGCAGTACTTC.

This chain connects TRBV9 to TRBJ2-3, with 12 bases fitting TRBD2. Per the germline V gene, CDR1 is SGDLS and CDR2 is YYNGEE. The CDR3 totals 16 residues. Trimming at V came to 2 bases and at J to 5 bases, leaving 6 bases not matched to a gene. The CDR3 region has the DNA TGTGCCAGCAGCGTTTCTAGCGGGGGGGCGGGAGATACGCAGTATTTT. Its protein is CASSVSSGGAGDTQYF.

This rearrangement joins TRBV20-1 to TRBJ2-7; unclear D gene. Trimming removed 3 bases at V and 5 bases at J, with 8 bases between. The V gene's germline CDR1 is DFQATT and CDR2 SNEGSKA (reference sequence). The CDR3 runs 11 residues. CDR3: CSASLEDEQYF. Here the CDR3 DNA reads TGCAGTGCTAGCCTAGAAGACGAGCAGTACTTC.

The chain carries TRBV6-5 and TRBJ2-7; TRBD2 agrees at 9 bases. Germline CDR1 reads MNHEY; CDR2 reads SVGAGI. This CDR3 is built from 15 residues. V was clipped by 1 base and J by 7 bases; unmatched bases: 8. CDR3 sequence reads: CASSYLGIAGEEQYF. The CDR3 DNA reads TGTGCCAGCAGTTACTTGGGGATAGCGGGGGAAGAGCAGTACTTC.

The chain links TRBV5-6 to TRBJ2-5; TRBD2 matches 12 bases. V was clipped by 4 bases and J by 7 bases; unmatched bases: 11. Germline V gene lookup returns CDR1 SGHDT and CDR2 YYEEEE. This CDR3 comprises 16 residues. CDR3 sequence (DNA): TGTGCCAGCAGCCCACTAGCGGGGGGATCTCGGTGGACCCAGTACTTC. It specifies CASSPLAGGSRWTQYF.